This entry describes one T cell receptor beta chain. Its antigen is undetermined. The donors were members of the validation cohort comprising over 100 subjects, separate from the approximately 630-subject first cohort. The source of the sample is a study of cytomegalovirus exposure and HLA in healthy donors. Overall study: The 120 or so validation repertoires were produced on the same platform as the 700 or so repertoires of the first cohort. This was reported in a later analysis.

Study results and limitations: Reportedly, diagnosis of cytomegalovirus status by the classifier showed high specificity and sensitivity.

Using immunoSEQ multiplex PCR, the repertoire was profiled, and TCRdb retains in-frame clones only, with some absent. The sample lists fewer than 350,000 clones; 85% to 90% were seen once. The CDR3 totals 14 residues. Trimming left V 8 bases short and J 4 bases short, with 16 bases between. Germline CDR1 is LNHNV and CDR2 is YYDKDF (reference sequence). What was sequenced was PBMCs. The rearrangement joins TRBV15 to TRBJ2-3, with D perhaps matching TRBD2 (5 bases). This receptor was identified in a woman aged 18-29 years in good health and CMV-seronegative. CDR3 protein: CATESGRGPDTQYF. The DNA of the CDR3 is TGTGCCACCGAGTCGGGGAGAGGCCCAGATACGCAGTATTTT.